Listed below are T cell receptor beta chains from one sample, sequenced in a study of blood T cell repertoires in COVID-19. TCRdb's table, derived via immunoSEQ multiplex PCR, lists solely in-frame clones and lacks some. The table records roughly 38,000 clones, 85% of them present only once. Sequences were obtained from peripheral blood. These receptors were collected from a man over 45 with active COVID-19. The CDR3 runs from the conserved cysteine through the conserved F or W. The D gene is left open where the match is weak. Rows may omit the clone size; those that give it use once, few, many or a size class.

TGCGCCAGCAGCTTCGGGAAGATAAGCACAGATACGCAGTATTTT,CASSFGKISTDTQYF,TRBJ2-3,TRBV5-1,-,-
TGTGCCAGCAGCCTCGACCCTCTACAGGGAAGGGGTTATGGCTACACCTTC,CASSLDPLQGRGYGYTF,TRBJ1-2,TRBV7-8,-,-
TGTGCCAGCAGCCCGAGACTGTACACAGATACGCAGTATTTT,CASSPRLYTDTQYF,TRBJ2-3,TRBV7-2,-,-
TGTGCCAGCTCCAGGGACAGTAATTCACCCCTCCACTTT,CASSRDSNSPLHF,TRBJ1-6,TRBV18,TRBD1,few
TGTGCCAGCAGCCCAGGGGATAACAATGAGCAGTTCTTC,CASSPGDNNEQFF,TRBJ2-1,TRBV6-4,-,-
TGCAGCGCCACTGGACAGACCAAAAACATTCAGTACTTC,CSATGQTKNIQYF,TRBJ2-4,TRBV29-1,-,-
TGTGCCAGCAGTTACGTGGTCGACAGCTCAGCCGGGGAGCTGTTTTTT,CASSYVVDSSAGELFF,TRBJ2-2,TRBV6-5,-,-
TGTGCCAGCAGTTACGTAGGGGGCACTGAAGCTTTCTTT,CASSYVGGTEAFF,TRBJ1-1,TRBV6-2/TRBV6-3,-,-
TGTGCCAGCAGCCAAACGGGGTTCCAAGAGACCCAGTACTTC,CASSQTGFQETQYF,TRBJ2-5,TRBV7-7,-,-
TGTGCCAGCAGCCAAACAGGGGGCAAAGAGACCCAGTACTTC,CASSQTGGKETQYF,TRBJ2-5,TRBV11-2,TRBD1,-
TGTGCCATCAGTGAGTCGACAACCTACTATGGCTACACCTTC,CAISESTTYYGYTF,TRBJ1-2,TRBV10-3,-,few
TGCGCCAGCAGCTTGTTAGCTAGCGGGGGGGCCGACTACAATGAGCAGTTCTTC,CASSLLASGGADYNEQFF,TRBJ2-1,TRBV5-1,TRBD2,-
TGTGCCAGCTCCCAAACAGCCGGGACAGAAAACATTCAGTACTTC,CASSQTAGTENIQYF,TRBJ2-4,TRBV18,TRBD1,once
TGTGCCAGCAGCTTGGGCGCGGGGGGGCCGATTTGGGGAACAGATACGCAGTATTTT,CASSLGAGGPIWGTDTQYF,TRBJ2-3,TRBV5-4,TRBD2,-
TGTGCCAGCAGTTTTAATGGGGCGCCCACCTTC,CASSFNGAPTF,TRBJ1-2,TRBV12-3/TRBV12-4,-,few
TGTGCTAGTGGTCCATCCGGGACATTCCTCATGAATACGCAGTATTTT,CASGPSGTFLMNTQYF,TRBJ2-3,TRBV12-5,-,-
TGCGCCAGCAGCTTGGATATCAGGTACTCTGGCTACACCTTC,CASSLDIRYSGYTF,TRBJ1-2,TRBV5-1,-,-
TGTGCCAGCAGTTTGGGCGACACAGATACGCAGTATTTT,CASSLGDTDTQYF,TRBJ2-3,TRBV27,-,-
TGTGCCAGCAGCACGGGACTAGCGGGGGCCCTCACAGATACGCAGTATTTT,CASSTGLAGALTDTQYF,TRBJ2-3,TRBV21-1,-,-